A single sample gave rise to the 15 T cell receptor beta chains below, sequenced in a study of cytomegalovirus exposure and HLA in healthy donors (TCRdb year 2017). Libraries were made using the immunoSEQ multiplex PCR assay. The multiplex PCR relied on a mix of 60 forward primers for TCR Vbeta segments and 13 reverse primers for TCR Jbeta segments. This immuneACCESS table, as held by TCRdb, lists in-frame sequences with V and J called but not all clones. Of the missing ones, under half trace to an unresolved V gene in checked studies; the others have no known cause. The sample table holds about 180,000 clones, of which 80% to 85% were seen once. The ten largest account for about 1.2% of the sample. The source material was PBMCs. The receptors here all came from a boy younger than 10 in good health and CMV-seronegative.

This chain uses TRBV20-1 with TRBJ1-2; D gene unclear. V gave up 5 bases and J gave up 5 bases, with 9 bases separating them. CDR1 and CDR2 from the germline V gene are DFQATT and SNEGSKA (reference sequence). The CDR3 is made up of 11 amino acids. In nucleotides, the CDR3 is TGCAGTGCTTTGCGGGATTATGGCTACACCTTC. Encoded protein: CSALRDYGYTF.

The chain employs TRBV7-2 and TRBJ2-5; no reliable D call. This CDR3 has 13 residues. The V and J ends lost 2 bases and 4 bases respectively, with 8 bases between them. Germline-derived CDR1 and CDR2 are SGHTA and FQGNSA. The CDR3 protein is CASSLSNVETQYF. The DNA of the CDR3 is TGTGCCAGCAGCTTATCCAATGTAGAGACCCAGTACTTC. Together with reference TRBV7-2 and TRBJ2-5, the CDR3 gives the full variable domain: GAGVSQSPSNKVTEKGKDVELRCDPISGHTALYWYRQSLGQGLEFLIYFQGNSAPDKSGLPSDRFSAERTGGSVSTLTIQRTQQEDSAVYLCASSLSNVETQYFGPGTRLLVL.

The chain employs TRBV2 and TRBJ1-1; D possibly corresponds to TRBD1 (5 bases). V was pared by 1 base and J by 2 bases, with 11 bases between. This CDR3 comprises 15 residues. Germline V lookup: CDR1 SNHLY, CDR2 FYNNEI. CDR3 sequence: CASSEVRGGNTEAFF. The CDR3 DNA reads TGTGCCAGCAGTGAAGTAAGGGGAGGAAACACTGAAGCTTTCTTT. Filled out from reference TRBV2 and TRBJ1-1, the complete variable domain reads EPEVTQTPSHQVTQMGQEVILRCVPISNHLYFYWYRQILGQKVEFLVSFYNNEISEKSEIFDDQFSVERPDGSNFTLKIRSTKLEDSAMYFCASSEVRGGNTEAFFGQGTRLTVV.

The chain couples TRBV23-1 to TRBJ1-1; D is ambiguous. TRBV23-1 is noted as an ORF with a role that remains uncertain. Trimming cost V 2 bases and J 1 base, with 17 bases left between them. The CDR3 length is 17 residues. CDR3 in amino acids: CASSQKLTGNANTEAFF. The CDR3 region has the DNA TGCGCCAGCAGTCAAAAATTAACCGGGAACGCGAACACTGAAGCTTTCTTT.

The J gene is TRBJ2-6, the V gene TRBV5-1; D uncertain. V lost 4 bases and J lost 1, with 9 bases in between. Germline V gene sequence: CDR1 SGHRS, CDR2 YFSETQ. The CDR3 is 15 residues long. The CDR3: CASSPDNSGANVLTF. CDR3 coding DNA: TGCGCCAGCAGCCCTGACAATTCTGGGGCCAACGTCCTGACTTTC.

This clone appeared a single time. A read error may account for a junction end that differs from germline. The V call is TRBV30, the J call TRBJ2-6, with 9 bases fitting TRBD1. Germline loops: CDR1 GTSNPN, CDR2 SVGIG (reference sequence). The CDR3 is 17 residues long. The CDR3 protein is CAWRGGQGSSGANGLTF. In nucleotides, the CDR3 is TGTGCCTGGAGAGGGGGACAGGGCTCTTCTGGGGCCAACGGCCTGACTTTC.

The genes are TRBV30 and TRBJ1-4; unclear D gene. Germline CDR1 is GTSNPN and CDR2 is SVGIG (reference sequence). The ends were cut back, 0 bases at V and 6 bases at J, with 8 bases in the middle. This CDR3 comprises 13 residues. The CDR3 reads CAWSVREYEKLFF. The CDR3 DNA follows: TGTGCCTGGAGTGTCCGGGAGTATGAAAAACTGTTTTTT.

V gene TRBV30 combines with J gene TRBJ1-1; 7 bases fit TRBD1. Losses at the gene ends were 2 bases for V and 4 bases for J; bases not matched to a gene: 4. The V gene's germline CDR1 is GTSNPN and CDR2 SVGIG (reference sequence). The CDR3 is 13 amino acids. CDR3 coding DNA: TGTGCCTGGAGTACAGGGGACTCCACTGAAGCTTTCTTT. Protein: CAWSTGDSTEAFF.

This chain connects TRBV30 to TRBJ1-3; TRBD1 might be the D (6 bases). Germline values: CDR1 GTSNPN, CDR2 SVGIG (reference sequence). V lost 2 bases, J lost 6 bases, and 14 bases lay in between. The CDR3 consists of 14 residues. This CDR3 is CAWSIGDTLNTIYF. In DNA form, the CDR3 reads TGTGCCTGGAGTATCGGGGACACCCTAAACACCATATATTTT. The full variable domain, rest sourced from reference TRBV30 and TRBJ1-3, is SQTIHQWPATLVQPVGSPLSLECTVEGTSNPNLYWYRQAAGRGLQLLFYSVGIGQISSEVPQNLSASRPQDRQFILSSKKLLLSDSGFYLCAWSIGDTLNTIYFGEGSWLTVV.

The gene calls are TRBV5-4 and TRBJ2-1; D remains ambiguous. Trimming pared 9 bases from V and 7 bases from J, leaving 8 bases between. The CDR3 loop spans 10 amino acids. Looked up from germline, CDR1 is SGHNT and CDR2 is YYREEE (reference sequence). CDR3 residues: CAIRANEQFF. The DNA of the CDR3 is TGTGCCATCCGCGCGAATGAGCAGTTCTTC.

The chain carries TRBV5-1 and TRBJ1-4; 7 bases line up with TRBD1. After removal of 7 bases from V and 8 bases from J, the junction contained 8 bases not matched to a gene. The germline gives CDR1 SGHRS, CDR2 YFSETQ. This CDR3 is 13 amino acids long. CDR3 amino acids: CASSLGQEEKLFF. The DNA of the CDR3 is TGCGCCAGCTCCCTAGGACAGGAGGAAAAACTGTTTTTT. Full variable domain (rest looked up from reference TRBV5-1 and TRBJ1-4): KAGVTQTPRYLIKTRGQQVTLSCSPISGHRSVSWYQQTPGQGLQFLFEYFSETQRNKGNFPGRFSGRQFSNSRSEMNVSTLELGDSALYLCASSLGQEEKLFFGSGTQLSVL.

The genes are TRBV7-9 and TRBJ1-3; TRBD1 aligns across 7 bases. This CDR3 has 18 amino acids. From germline, CDR1 is SEHNR and CDR2 FQNEAQ (reference sequence). V lost 4 bases to trimming and J lost 0 bases; unmatched junction nucleotides: 12. CDR3 sequence: CASSSGQTQTNSGNTIYF. The CDR3 DNA follows: TGTGCCAGCAGCTCGGGACAGACCCAGACCAACTCTGGAAACACCATATATTTT.

The DNA for the CDR3 is TGTGCCAGCAGTTACCTAGGGGTTGCTGGGGCCAACGTCCTGACTTTC. This encodes CASSYLGVAGANVLTF. The genes are TRBV27 and TRBJ2-6, with D possibly TRBD1 on 5 matching bases. CDR3 length: 16 residues. V gave up 4 bases and J gave up 2 bases, with 12 bases separating them. CDR1 is MNHEY and CDR2 is SMNVEV in the germline V gene (reference sequence).

J is TRBJ1-1 and V is TRBV11-2, with D hard to call. The CDR3 is 13 amino acids. V was shortened by 6 bases and J by 2 bases, with 10 bases between the two germline ends. Germline CDR1 SGHAT, CDR2 FQNNGV. The CDR3 region has the DNA TGTGCCAGCAGGAAAGTGGGCAACACTGAAGCTTTCTTT. It codes for CASRKVGNTEAFF.

J is TRBJ1-1 and V is TRBV5-1; D possibly corresponds to TRBD1 (6 bases). Trimming took off 5 bases at V and 2 bases at J, with 10 bases between the two ends. Germline V lookup: CDR1 SGHRS, CDR2 YFSETQ. This CDR3 is built from 13 residues. The CDR3 DNA sequence: TGCGCCAGCAGTAGGGACACTAACACTGAAGCTTTCTTT. Protein: CASSRDTNTEAFF.